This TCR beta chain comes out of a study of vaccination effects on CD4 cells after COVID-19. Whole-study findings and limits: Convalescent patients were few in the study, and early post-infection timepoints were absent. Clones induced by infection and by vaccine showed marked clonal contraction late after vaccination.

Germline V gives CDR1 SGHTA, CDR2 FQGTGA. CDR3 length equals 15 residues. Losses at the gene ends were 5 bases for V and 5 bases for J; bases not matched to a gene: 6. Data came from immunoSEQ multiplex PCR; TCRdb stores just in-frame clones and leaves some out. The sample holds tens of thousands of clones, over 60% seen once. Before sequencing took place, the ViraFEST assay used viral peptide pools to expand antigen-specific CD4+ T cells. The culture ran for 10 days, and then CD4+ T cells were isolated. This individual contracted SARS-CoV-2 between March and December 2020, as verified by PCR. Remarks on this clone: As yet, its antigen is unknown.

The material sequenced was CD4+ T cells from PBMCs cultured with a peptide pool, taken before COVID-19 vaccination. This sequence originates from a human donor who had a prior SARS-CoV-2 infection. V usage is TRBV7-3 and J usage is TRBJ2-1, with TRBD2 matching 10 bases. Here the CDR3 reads CASSPGTSVNNEQFF. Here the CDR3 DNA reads TGTGCCAGCAGCCCCGGGACTAGCGTAAACAATGAGCAGTTCTTC.